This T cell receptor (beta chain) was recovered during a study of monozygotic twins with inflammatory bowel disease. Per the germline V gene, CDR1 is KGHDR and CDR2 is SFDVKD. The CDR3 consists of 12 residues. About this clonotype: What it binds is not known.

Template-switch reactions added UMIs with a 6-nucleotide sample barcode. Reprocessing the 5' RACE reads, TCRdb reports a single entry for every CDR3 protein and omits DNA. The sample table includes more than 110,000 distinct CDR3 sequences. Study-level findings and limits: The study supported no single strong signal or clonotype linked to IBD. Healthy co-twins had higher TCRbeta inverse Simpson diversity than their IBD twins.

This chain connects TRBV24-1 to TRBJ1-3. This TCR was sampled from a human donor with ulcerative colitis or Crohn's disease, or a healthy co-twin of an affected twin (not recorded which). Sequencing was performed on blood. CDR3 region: CATSDLVNTIYF.